These 13 T cell receptor beta chains came from one sample sequenced in a study of T cells after posttransplantation cyclophosphamide. Sequencing was performed with immunoSEQ multiplex PCR; in TCRdb, only in-frame clones are kept and a portion is missing. The table has fewer than 9,500 clones, 75% to 95% seen once. Material for sequencing was CD4+ T cells sorted from blood. The source is a woman in her fifties or sixties in good health and a related stem cell transplant donor.

This chain connects TRBV4-1 to TRBJ1-1; D is ambiguous. Germline V gives CDR1 MGHRA, CDR2 YSYEKL. V dropped 1 base and J dropped 1 base, with 13 bases sitting between them. The CDR3 has 16 residues. The CDR3 DNA reads TGCGCCAGCAGCCAAGCTCCCCGCCAGGAGAACACTGAAGCTTTCTTT. Translated: CASSQAPRQENTEAFF.

V and J are TRBV5-1 and TRBJ2-3, with a tentative D call TRBD2 (6 bases). Germline CDR1 is SGHRS and CDR2 is YFSETQ. V was shortened by 2 bases and J by 0 bases, with 10 bases between the two germline ends. There are 15 residues in the CDR3. The CDR3 bases are TGCGCCAGCAGCTTAGCCGGGACTAGCACAGATACGCAGTATTTT. Its translation is CASSLAGTSTDTQYF.

The V gene is TRBV12-5, the J gene TRBJ1-1; perhaps TRBD1 as D (5 bases). The ends were cut back, 6 bases at V and 4 bases at J, with 15 bases in the middle. From germline, CDR1 is LGHNT and CDR2 FRNRAP. This CDR3 has 14 amino acids. The CDR3 sequence: CASGPQGTGTEAFF. DNA of the CDR3: TGTGCTAGTGGGCCCCAGGGAACGGGCACTGAAGCTTTCTTT.

V and J are TRBV5-6 and TRBJ1-2; TRBD1 aligns across 9 bases. Germline assignment: CDR1 SGHDT and CDR2 YYEEEE. V gave up 2 bases and J gave up 5 bases; unmatched junction bases: 7. This CDR3 spans 15 amino acids. The CDR3 DNA is TGTGCCAGCAGCTTAGGAACAGGGGGCTGGTATGGCTACACCTTC. It specifies CASSLGTGGWYGYTF. Based on the CDR3 plus reference TRBV5-6 and TRBJ1-2, the full variable domain is DAGVTQSPTHLIKTRGQQVTLRCSPKSGHDTVSWYQQALGQGPQFIFQYYEEEERQRGNFPDRFSGHQFPNYSSELNVNALLLGDSALYLCASSLGTGGWYGYTFGSGTRLTVV.

This clone was seen only a few times. The rearrangement uses TRBV5-6 and TRBJ2-7; 7 bases are a match to TRBD1. CDR1 is SGHDT, CDR2 YYEEEE, per germline. V shed 1 base and J 3 bases; nucleotides not matched to a gene: 4. The CDR3 is 14 amino acids. The CDR3 region has the DNA TGTGCCAGCAGCTTGCAGACAGGGAGCTACGAGCAGTACTTC. Encoded protein: CASSLQTGSYEQYF.

The chain joins TRBV7-9 to TRBJ1-1, with D maybe TRBD1 (5 bases). Germline CDR1 SEHNR, CDR2 FQNEAQ (reference sequence). This CDR3 has 14 residues. With 5 bases removed from V and 6 bases from J, the gap between germline ends came to 16 bases. CDR3 nucleotide sequence: TGTGCCAGCAGCCCCAGACAGTCTTCGGCTGAAGCTTTCTTT. This codes for CASSPRQSSAEAFF.

The J gene is TRBJ1-5, the V gene TRBV19; 7 bases agree with TRBD1. The CDR3 extends over 16 amino acids. Germline-derived CDR1 and CDR2 are LNHDA and SQIVND (reference sequence). J gave up 7 bases and V 4 bases, and 13 bases lay outside the gene matches. CDR3 coding DNA: TGTGCCAGTAGTACTCCTAGGACAGGAGCACTACAGCCCCAGCATTTT. Amino acid sequence: CASSTPRTGALQPQHF. The full variable domain, its missing parts supplied by reference TRBV19 and TRBJ1-5, is DGGITQSPKYLFRKEGQNVTLSCEQNLNHDAMYWYRQDPGQGLRLIYYSQIVNDFQKGDIAEGYSVSREKKESFPLTVTSAQKNPTAFYLCASSTPRTGALQPQHFGDGTRLSIL.

The rearrangement uses TRBV10-2 and TRBJ2-1, with D possibly TRBD2 on 6 matching bases. The CDR3 is made up of 13 amino acids. Deletions cut 0 bases from V and 9 bases from J, with 9 bases between. Germline CDR1 reads WSHSY; CDR2 reads SAAADI. The CDR3 DNA follows: TGCGCCAGCAGTGAGTCGGACGGGGGTGAGCAGTTCTTC. Translated: CASSESDGGEQFF.

The V and J genes are TRBV5-1 and TRBJ2-2; no clear D. Per germline, CDR1 SGHRS and CDR2 YFSETQ. V lost 4 bases and J 5 bases, leaving 9 bases between the germline ends. The CDR3 loop spans 13 amino acids. The CDR3 sequence is CASSQVPTGELFF. The DNA of the CDR3 is TGCGCCAGCAGCCAGGTCCCGACCGGGGAGCTGTTTTTT.

The rearrangement uses TRBV10-3 and TRBJ1-2; weak D call: TRBD1 (5 bases). Germline lookup yields CDR1 ENHRY and CDR2 SYGVKD. The CDR3 has 14 amino acids. Trimming removed 3 bases at V and 3 bases at J, with 11 bases between. The CDR3 DNA reads TGTGCCATCAGTGACCGTGGGGGGTACTATGGCTACACCTTC. This codes for CAISDRGGYYGYTF.

This clone was detected only a few times. The chain recombines TRBV10-1 with TRBJ1-3; D unresolved. CDR1 is WNHNN, CDR2 SYGVQD, per germline (reference sequence). The ends were cut back, 3 bases at V and 2 bases at J, with 11 bases in the middle. CDR3 length equals 15 residues. CDR3 in amino acids: CASSEFRGAGNTIYF. CDR3 sequence (DNA): TGCGCCAGCAGTGAATTCCGGGGAGCTGGAAACACCATATATTTT.

The chain uses TRBV9 and TRBJ2-7; D perhaps matches TRBD1 (7 bases). The germline V and J ends were trimmed by 0 bases and 3 bases, with 16 bases remaining between them. CDR3 length: 16 amino acids. Germline lookup yields CDR1 SGDLS and CDR2 YYNGEE. CDR3 protein: CASSVGAQGGLYEQYF. Here the CDR3 DNA reads TGTGCCAGCAGCGTAGGGGCCCAGGGGGGCCTCTACGAGCAGTACTTC. Supplemented by reference TRBV9 and TRBJ2-7, the full variable domain reads DSGVTQTPKHLITATGQRVTLRCSPRSGDLSVYWYQQSLDQGLQFLIQYYNGEERAKGNILERFSAQQFPDLHSELNLSSLELGDSALYFCASSVGAQGGLYEQYFGPGTRLTVT.

This chain uses TRBV10-3 with TRBJ1-1; D is uncertain. V was shortened by 7 bases and J by 4 bases, with 19 bases between the two germline ends. This CDR3 is 15 amino acids long. Germline V gene sequence: CDR1 ENHRY, CDR2 SYGVKD. This chain's CDR3 is CAITGEFPVGTEAFF. CDR3 in DNA: TGTGCCATCACCGGAGAATTTCCAGTAGGCACTGAAGCTTTCTTT.